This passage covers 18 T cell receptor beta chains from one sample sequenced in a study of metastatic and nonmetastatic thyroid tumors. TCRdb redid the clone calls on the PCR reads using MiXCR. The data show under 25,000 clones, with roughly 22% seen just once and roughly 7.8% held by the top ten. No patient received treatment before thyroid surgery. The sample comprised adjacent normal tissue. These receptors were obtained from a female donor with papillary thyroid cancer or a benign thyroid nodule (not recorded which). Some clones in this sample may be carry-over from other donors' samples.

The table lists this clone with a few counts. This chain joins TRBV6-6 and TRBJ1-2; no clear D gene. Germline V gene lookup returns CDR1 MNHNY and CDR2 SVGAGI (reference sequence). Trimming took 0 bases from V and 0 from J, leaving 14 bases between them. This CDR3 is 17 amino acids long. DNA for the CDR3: TGTGCCAGCAGTTACTCGAGGCACAGAAAAGCTAACTATGGCTACACCTTC. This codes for CASSYSRHRKANYGYTF.

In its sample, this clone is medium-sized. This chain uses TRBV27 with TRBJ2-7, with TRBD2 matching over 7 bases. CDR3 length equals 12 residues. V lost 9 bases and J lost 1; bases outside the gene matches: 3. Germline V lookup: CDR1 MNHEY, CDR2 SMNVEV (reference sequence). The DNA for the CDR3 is TGTGCCAGTACTAGCGTTTCCTACGAGCAGTACTTC. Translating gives CASTSVSYEQYF.

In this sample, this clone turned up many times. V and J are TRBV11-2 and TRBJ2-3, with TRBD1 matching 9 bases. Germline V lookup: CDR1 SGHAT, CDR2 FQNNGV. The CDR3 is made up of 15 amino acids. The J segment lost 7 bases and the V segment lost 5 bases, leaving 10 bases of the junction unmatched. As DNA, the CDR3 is TGTGCCAGCAGCCCCACCCTCGGACAGGGGAATACGCAGTATTTT. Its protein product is CASSPTLGQGNTQYF. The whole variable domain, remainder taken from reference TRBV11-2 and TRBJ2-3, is EAGVAQSPRYKIIEKRQSVAFWCNPISGHATLYWYQQILGQGPKLLIQFQNNGVVDDSQLPKDRFSAERLKGVDSTLKIQPAKLEDSAVYLCASSPTLGQGNTQYFGPGTRLTVL.

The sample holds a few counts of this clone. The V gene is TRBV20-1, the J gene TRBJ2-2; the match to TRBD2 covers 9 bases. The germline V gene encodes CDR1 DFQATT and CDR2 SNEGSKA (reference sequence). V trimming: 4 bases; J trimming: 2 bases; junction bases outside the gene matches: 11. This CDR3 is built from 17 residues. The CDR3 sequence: CSAIVGLAGINTGELFF. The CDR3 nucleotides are TGCAGTGCTATAGTTGGCCTAGCGGGAATTAACACCGGGGAGCTGTTTTTT.

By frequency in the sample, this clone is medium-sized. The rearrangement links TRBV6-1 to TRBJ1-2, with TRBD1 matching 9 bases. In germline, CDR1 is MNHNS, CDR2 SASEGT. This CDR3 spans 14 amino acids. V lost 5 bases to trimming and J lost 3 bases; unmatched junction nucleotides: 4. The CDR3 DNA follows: TGTGCCAGCAGTTGGGACAGGGAGGACTATGGCTACACCTTC. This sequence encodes CASSWDREDYGYTF.

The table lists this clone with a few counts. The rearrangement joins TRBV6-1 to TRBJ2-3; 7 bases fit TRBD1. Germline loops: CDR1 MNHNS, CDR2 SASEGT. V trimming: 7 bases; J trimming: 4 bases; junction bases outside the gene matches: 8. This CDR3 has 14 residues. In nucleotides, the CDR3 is TGTGCCAGCACCCGGGCAGGGGGAGCAGATACGCAGTATTTT. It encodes CASTRAGGADTQYF.

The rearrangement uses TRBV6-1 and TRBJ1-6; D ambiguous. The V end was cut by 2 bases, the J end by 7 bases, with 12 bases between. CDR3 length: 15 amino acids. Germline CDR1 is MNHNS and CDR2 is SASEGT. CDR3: CASSEISNPNSPLHF. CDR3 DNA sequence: TGTGCCAGCAGTGAAATAAGCAACCCAAATTCACCCCTCCACTTT.

The CDR3 nucleotides read TGTGCCAGCAGTTTCCAGATCCCGGGACTAGCGAGCTACAATGAGCAGTTCTTC. Translated: CASSFQIPGLASYNEQFF. This chain uses TRBV6-5 with TRBJ2-1; TRBD2 aligns across 10 bases. The CDR3 is 18 amino acids. Germline V gene sequence: CDR1 MNHEY, CDR2 SVGAGI. J lost 3 bases, V lost 4 bases, and 12 bases had no gene match.

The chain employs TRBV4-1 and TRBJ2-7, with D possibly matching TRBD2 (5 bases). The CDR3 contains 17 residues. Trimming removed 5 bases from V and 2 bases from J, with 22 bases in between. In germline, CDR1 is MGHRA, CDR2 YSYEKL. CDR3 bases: TGCGCCAGCAGCGAAGTCCGTTCTAGCTGGAGTGCCTACGAGCAGTACTTC. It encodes CASSEVRSSWSAYEQYF.

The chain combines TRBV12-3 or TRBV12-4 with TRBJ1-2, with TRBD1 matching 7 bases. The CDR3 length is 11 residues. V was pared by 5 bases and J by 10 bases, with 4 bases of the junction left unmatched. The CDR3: CASSPGTAYTF. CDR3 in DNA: TGTGCCAGCAGTCCAGGGACAGCCTACACCTTC.

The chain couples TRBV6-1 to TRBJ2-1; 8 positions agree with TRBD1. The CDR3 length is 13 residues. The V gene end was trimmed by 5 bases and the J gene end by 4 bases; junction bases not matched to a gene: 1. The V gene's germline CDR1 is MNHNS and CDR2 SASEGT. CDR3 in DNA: TGTGCCAGCAGTCGGACAGGGTACAATGAGCAGTTCTTC. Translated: CASSRTGYNEQFF.

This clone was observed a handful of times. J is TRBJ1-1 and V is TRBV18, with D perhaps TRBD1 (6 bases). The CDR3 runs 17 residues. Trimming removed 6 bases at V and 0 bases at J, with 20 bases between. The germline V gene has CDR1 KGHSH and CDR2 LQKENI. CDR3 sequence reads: CASSLSRETGLNTEAFF. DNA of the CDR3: TGTGCCAGCTCCCTAAGTCGTGAGACAGGACTGAACACTGAAGCTTTCTTT.

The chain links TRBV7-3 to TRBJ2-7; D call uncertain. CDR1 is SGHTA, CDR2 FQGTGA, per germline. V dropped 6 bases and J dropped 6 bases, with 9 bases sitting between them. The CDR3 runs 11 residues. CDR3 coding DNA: TGTGCCAGCAGAATTTGGGGCGAGCAGTACTTC. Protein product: CASRIWGEQYF.

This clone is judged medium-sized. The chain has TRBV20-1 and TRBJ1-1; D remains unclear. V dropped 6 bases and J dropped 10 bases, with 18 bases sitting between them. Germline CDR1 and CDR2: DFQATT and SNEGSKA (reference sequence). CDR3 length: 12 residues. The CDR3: CSAPHKGGGAFF. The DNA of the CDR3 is TGCAGTGCCCCACATAAAGGTGGAGGAGCTTTCTTT.

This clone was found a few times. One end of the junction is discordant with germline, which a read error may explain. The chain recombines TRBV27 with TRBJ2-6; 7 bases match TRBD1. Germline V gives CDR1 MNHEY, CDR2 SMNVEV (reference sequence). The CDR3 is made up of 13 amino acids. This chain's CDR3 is CARRGPGANVLTF. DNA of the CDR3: TGCGCCAGAAGGGGGCCCGGGGCAAACGTCCTGACTTTC. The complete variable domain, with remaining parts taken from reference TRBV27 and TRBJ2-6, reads EAQVTQNPRYLITVTGKKLTVTCSQNMNHEYMSWYRQDPGLGLRQIYYSMNVEVTDKGDVPEGYKVSRKEKRNFPLILESPSPNQTSLYFCARRGPGANVLTFGAGSRLTVL.

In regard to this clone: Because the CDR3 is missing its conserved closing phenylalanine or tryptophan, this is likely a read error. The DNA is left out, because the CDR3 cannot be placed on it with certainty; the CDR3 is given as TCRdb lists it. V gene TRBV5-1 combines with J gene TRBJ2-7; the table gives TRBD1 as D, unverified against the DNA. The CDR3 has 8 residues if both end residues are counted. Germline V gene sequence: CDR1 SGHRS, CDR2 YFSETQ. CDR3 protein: CASSFYSG.

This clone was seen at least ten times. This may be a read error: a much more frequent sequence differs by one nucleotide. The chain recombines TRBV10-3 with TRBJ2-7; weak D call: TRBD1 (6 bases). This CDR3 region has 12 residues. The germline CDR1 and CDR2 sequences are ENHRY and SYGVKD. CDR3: CAIRDTSCEQYF. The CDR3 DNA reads TGTGCCATCCGGGACACCTCCTGCGAGCAGTACTTC.

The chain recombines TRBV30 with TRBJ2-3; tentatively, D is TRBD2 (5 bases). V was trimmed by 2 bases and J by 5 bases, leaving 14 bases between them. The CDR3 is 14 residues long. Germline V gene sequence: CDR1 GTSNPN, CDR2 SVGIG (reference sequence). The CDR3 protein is CAWSPGLAGDTQYF. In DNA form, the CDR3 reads TGTGCCTGGAGTCCAGGACTCGCAGGAGATACGCAGTATTTT.